This TCR beta chain stems from a study of prognosis after radiotherapy for stage I lung cancer. Study-wide context: Over five patients had tumors that were squamous cell carcinoma, and about a dozen had adenocarcinoma. After radiotherapy, distant metastases appeared in several patients at a median of around seven months, and more than twelve patients showed no significant progression. Overall study findings and caveats: The authors did not determine whether the expanded TCR clones were tumor-specific.

Germline-derived CDR1 and CDR2 are SGHTA and FQGTGA. Trimming removed 5 bases from V and 2 bases from J, with 18 bases in between. The CDR3 extends over 16 amino acids. At each of two time points, approximately 5.8 milliliters of venous blood were taken. As for this clonotype: Its antigen is not known.

The authors amplified TCR beta CDR3 from genomic DNA using two-round multiplex PCR. Initially, in first-round PCR, primers specific to each TRBV and TRBJ gene were used. TCRdb re-derived calls from the multiplex PCR reads in MiXCR, one entry per CDR3 protein. The sample comprises 25,000 to 35,000 distinct CDR3 sequences, 40% to 60% of which are singletons, and 16% rests with the top ten. The TCR sequence derives from a donor at least 50 years old with non-small cell lung cancer. The chain carries TRBV7-3 and TRBJ1-1; D remains ambiguous. The source material was PBMCs, sampled before or after stereotactic body radiation therapy (not recorded which). The CDR3 sequence is CASSPTHVVINTEAFF. The CDR3 coding sequence is TGTGCCAGCAGCCCGACCCACGTGGTAATAAACACTGAAGCTTTCTTT. The full variable domain, completed using reference TRBV7-3 and TRBJ1-1, is GAGVSQTPSNKVTEKGKYVELRCDPISGHTALYWYRQSLGQGPEFLIYFQGTGAADDSGLPNDRFFAVRPEGSVSTLKIQRTERGDSAVYLCASSPTHVVINTEAFFGQGTRLTVV.